This T cell receptor beta chain was sequenced for a study of shared clonotypes between healthy human individuals. Study details: A couple of female and a few male donors aged 18 to 49 were enrolled. Study results and limitations: Clonotypes shared by all four donors outscored non-shared clonotypes in generation probability.

As defined, naive CD8 cells were CD45RO-negative and positively selected for CCR7, with terminally differentiated effector memory CD45RA+ cells excluded. Germline assignment: CDR1 MNHNS and CDR2 SASEGT. V lost 4 bases to trimming and J lost 5 bases, with 27 bases between them. This CDR3 comprises 18 residues. Concerning this clone itself: Its specificity is not known.

Data came from immunoSEQ multiplex PCR; TCRdb stores just in-frame clones and leaves some out. The sample consists of roughly 2.1 million clones, about 92% of them appearing once. The chain uses TRBV6-1 and TRBJ2-7; D perhaps matches TRBD2 (6 bases). Sequencing was done on a sample of naive CD8+ T cells from PBMCs. The TCR originated in a man between 18 and 29 years old in good health. Some clones in this sample may be carry-over from other donors' samples. This chain's CDR3 is CASSGPGVHFLPVDEQYF. The CDR3 coding sequence is TGTGCCAGCAGTGGGCCGGGGGTCCATTTCTTGCCGGTGGACGAGCAGTACTTC.